These 5 T cell receptor beta chains share one sample of origin, sequenced in a study of PD-1 blockade in classical Hodgkin lymphoma. Every patient had relapsed following autologous stem cell transplantation, and cohorts differed in brentuximab vedotin exposure. The table came from immunoSEQ multiplex PCR; TCRdb's copy has only in-frame clones and leaves some out. This sample carries around 23,000 clones, around three quarters of them seen once, and the ten largest clones take roughly 15%. Sequencing used peripheral blood mononuclear cells (PBMCs), obtained before the second cycle of nivolumab. These receptors were taken from a human donor with classical Hodgkin lymphoma.

V is TRBV9 and J is TRBJ2-3, with 7 bases matching TRBD2. Germline-derived CDR1 and CDR2 are SGDLS and YYNGEE. The V segment lost 7 bases and the J segment 0 bases; nucleotides outside the gene matches: 8. The CDR3 extends over 15 amino acids. The CDR3 DNA reads as TGTGCCAGCGTGGGGGAGGGGAGAAGCACAGATACGCAGTATTTT. Translation gives CASVGEGRSTDTQYF.

Of note for this clone: The identical CDR3 is also encoded by other nucleotide sequences in the sample. The genes are TRBV7-2 and TRBJ1-2; 8 nucleotides align to TRBD1. The CDR3 has 15 residues. Trimming cost V 6 bases and J 6 bases; bases outside gene matches: 12. Germline CDR1 is SGHTA and CDR2 is FQGNSA. The CDR3 coding sequence is TGTGCCAGCAGTCCCCGGGCCCCGACAGGGGATGGCTACACCTTC. It yields the protein CASSPRAPTGDGYTF.

The V and J genes are TRBV13 and TRBJ2-7; TRBD1 aligns across 8 bases. Germline values: CDR1 PRHDT, CDR2 FYEKMQ (reference sequence). The CDR3 contains 15 residues. After removal of 5 bases from V and 6 bases from J, the junction contained 12 bases not matched to a gene. The CDR3 DNA sequence: TGTGCCAGCAGCCCCCGGACAGGGTTAAATTCCGAGCAGTACTTC. This translates into CASSPRTGLNSEQYF.

The count of this clone is one. V gene TRBV12-1 combines with J gene TRBJ2-2; TRBD2 is taken as the D call from the table, unchecked against the DNA. TRBV12-1 represents a pseudogene. There are 13 residues in the CDR3. CDR3 amino acids: CASSGVNTGELFF. The CDR3 region has the DNA TGTGCCAGCTCCGGGGTGAACACCGGGGAGCTGTTTTTT.

This chain joins TRBV6-1 and TRBJ1-4, with D possibly TRBD1 on 6 matching bases. V was shortened by 8 bases and J by 7 bases, with 14 bases between the two germline ends. The CDR3 loop spans 13 amino acids. CDR1 and CDR2 from the germline V gene are MNHNS and SASEGT. DNA of the CDR3: TGTGCCAGCGCAGACAGGCTTGGTGAAAAACTGTTTTTT. Its translation is CASADRLGEKLFF.